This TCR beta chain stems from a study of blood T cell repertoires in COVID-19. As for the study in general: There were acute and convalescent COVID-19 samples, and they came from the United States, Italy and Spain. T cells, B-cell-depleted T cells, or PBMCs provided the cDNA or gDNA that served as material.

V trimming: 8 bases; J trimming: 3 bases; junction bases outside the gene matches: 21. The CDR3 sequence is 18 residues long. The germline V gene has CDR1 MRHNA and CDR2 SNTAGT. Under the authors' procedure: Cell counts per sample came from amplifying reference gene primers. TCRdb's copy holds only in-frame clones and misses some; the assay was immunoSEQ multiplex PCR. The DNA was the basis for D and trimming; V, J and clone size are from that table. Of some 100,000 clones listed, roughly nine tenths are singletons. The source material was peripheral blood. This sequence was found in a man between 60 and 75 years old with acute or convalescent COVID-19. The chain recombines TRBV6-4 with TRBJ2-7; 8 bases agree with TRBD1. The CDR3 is CASPYGQGHYLDYYEQYF. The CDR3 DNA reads TGTGCCAGCCCTTATGGACAGGGTCATTATTTGGATTACTACGAGCAGTACTTC.